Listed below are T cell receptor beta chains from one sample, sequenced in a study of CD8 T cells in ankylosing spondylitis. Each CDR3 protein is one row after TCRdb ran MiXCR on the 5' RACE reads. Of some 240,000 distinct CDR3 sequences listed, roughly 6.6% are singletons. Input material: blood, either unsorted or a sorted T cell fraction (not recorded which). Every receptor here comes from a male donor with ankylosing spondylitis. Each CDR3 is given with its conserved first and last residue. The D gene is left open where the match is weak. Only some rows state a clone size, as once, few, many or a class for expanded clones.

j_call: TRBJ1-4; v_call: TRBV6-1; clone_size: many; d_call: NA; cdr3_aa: CASSRTGGEKLFF; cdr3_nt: TGTGCCAGTAGTAGGACGGGAGGAGAAAAACTGTTTTTT
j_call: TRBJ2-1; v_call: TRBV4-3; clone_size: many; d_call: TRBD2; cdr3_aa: CASSQDRERETYNEQFF; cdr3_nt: TGCGCCAGCAGCCAAGATCGGGAGCGGGAAACCTACAATGAGCAGTTCTTC
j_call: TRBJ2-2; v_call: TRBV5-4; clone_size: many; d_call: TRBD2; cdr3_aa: CASSLTELAGGLITGELFF; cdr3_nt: TGTGCCAGCAGCTTGACCGAACTAGCGGGAGGGCTCATCACCGGGGAGCTGTTTTTT
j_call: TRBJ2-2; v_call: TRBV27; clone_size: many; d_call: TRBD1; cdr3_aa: CASSLIVGQGFSGNTGELFF; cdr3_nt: TGTGCCAGCAGCCTCATTGTAGGACAGGGATTTTCCGGGAACACCGGGGAGCTGTTTTTT
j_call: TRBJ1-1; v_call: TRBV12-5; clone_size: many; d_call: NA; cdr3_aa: CASGLVRGEHTEAFF; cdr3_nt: TGTGCTAGTGGTTTGGTACGGGGGGAGCACACTGAAGCTTTCTTT
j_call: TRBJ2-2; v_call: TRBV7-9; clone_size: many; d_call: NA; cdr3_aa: CASRPVGELFF; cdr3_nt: TGTGCCAGCCGGCCGGTGGGGGAGCTGTTTTTT
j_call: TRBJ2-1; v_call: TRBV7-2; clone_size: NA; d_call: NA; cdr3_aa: CASRLTPESSYNEQFF; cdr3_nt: TGTGCCAGCAGATTAACGCCAGAGAGCTCCTACAATGAGCAGTTCTTC
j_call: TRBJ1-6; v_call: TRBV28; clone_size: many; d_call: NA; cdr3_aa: CASRGPSSYNSPLHF; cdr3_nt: TGTGCCAGCAGGGGACCAAGCTCCTATAATTCACCCCTCCACTTT
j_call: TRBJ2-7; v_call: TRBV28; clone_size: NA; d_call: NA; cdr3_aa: CASSLDGRIYEQYF; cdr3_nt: TGTGCCAGCAGTTTAGACGGGCGGATCTACGAGCAGTACTTC
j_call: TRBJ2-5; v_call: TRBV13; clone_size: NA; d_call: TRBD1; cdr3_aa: CTSSSSRTQGVEETQYF; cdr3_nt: TGTACCAGCAGCTCCTCCCGGACTCAGGGGGTAGAAGAGACCCAGTACTTC
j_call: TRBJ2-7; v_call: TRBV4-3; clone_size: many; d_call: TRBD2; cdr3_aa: CASSQDWLAGTLRDGYEQYF; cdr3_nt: TGCGCCAGCAGCCAAGATTGGCTAGCGGGGACCCTGAGGGACGGTTACGAGCAGTACTTC
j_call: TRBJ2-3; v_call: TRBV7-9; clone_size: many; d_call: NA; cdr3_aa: CASSFAISTDTQYF; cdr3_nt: TGTGCCAGCAGCTTCGCAATTAGCACAGATACGCAGTATTTT
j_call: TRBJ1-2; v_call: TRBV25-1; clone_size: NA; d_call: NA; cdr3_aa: CASSEVGVQGYTF; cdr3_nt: TGTGCCAGCAGTGAAGTGGGGGTTCAGGGCTACACCTTC
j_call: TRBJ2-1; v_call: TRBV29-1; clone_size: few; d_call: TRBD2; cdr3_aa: CSVEWGGSLIF; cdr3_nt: TGCAGCGTTGAGTGGGGGGGTTCTTTGATCTTC
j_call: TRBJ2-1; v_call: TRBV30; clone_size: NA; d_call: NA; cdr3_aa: CAWSIVSYNEQFF; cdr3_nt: TGTGCCTGGAGTATAGTCTCCTACAATGAGCAGTTCTTC
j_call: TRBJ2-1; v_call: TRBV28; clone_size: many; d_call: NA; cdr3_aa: CASTTPRGGGYNEQFF; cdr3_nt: TGTGCCAGTACCACCCCAAGGGGGGGAGGATACAATGAGCAGTTCTTC